These 26 T cell receptor beta chains were all obtained from the same sample, sequenced in a study of CD8 T cells in ankylosing spondylitis. TCRdb re-analysed the 5' RACE reads in MiXCR, keeping a single row per CDR3 protein. The repertoire holds 250,000 to 350,000 distinct CDR3 sequences, with roughly 20% as singletons. The sequenced sample was blood, either unsorted or a sorted T cell fraction (not recorded which). The origin of the receptors is a male donor with ankylosing spondylitis or in good health (not recorded which).

Only a few counts were recorded for this clonotype. V usage is TRBV27 and J usage is TRBJ2-3, with unresolved D. Trimming left V 9 bases short and J 2 bases short, with 15 bases between. The CDR3 has 14 residues. Germline CDR1 and CDR2: MNHEY and SMNVEV (reference sequence). The CDR3 region has the DNA TGTGCCAGTAGTATCCGCCCGTTCACAGATACGCAGTATTTT. It yields the protein CASSIRPFTDTQYF.

This clonotype appeared a few times. The CDR3 coding sequence is TGTGCTAGTGGACCCCGGGACAGGCGGTCTTCATGGGACGAGCAGTACGTC. Its protein product is CASGPRDRRSSWDEQYV. The chain is built from TRBV12-5 and TRBJ2-7; 8 bases are shared with TRBD1. Germline values: CDR1 LGHNT, CDR2 FRNRAP. Trimming cost V 6 bases and J 5 bases; bases outside gene matches: 18. The CDR3 is made up of 17 amino acids.

This clonotype showed up just a few times. This rearrangement joins TRBV5-1 to TRBJ1-1, with a possible D match to TRBD1 (6 bases). V was cut by 5 bases and J by 1 base, with 9 bases left in between. The CDR3 is 13 residues long. The germline V gene has CDR1 SGHRS and CDR2 YFSETQ. In nucleotides, the CDR3 is TGCGCCAGCAGGAAGACAGGGAACACTGAAGCTTTCTTT. Translated, it gives CASRKTGNTEAFF.

This clonotype was observed a handful of times. The CDR3 DNA follows: TGTGCCAGCCTGAGGGGGGGGATTACCGGGGAGCTGTTTTTT. It encodes CASLRGGITGELFF. The gene calls are TRBV28 and TRBJ2-2, with D maybe TRBD2 (7 bases). This CDR3 is 14 amino acids long. Germline lookup yields CDR1 MDHEN and CDR2 SYDVKM. V gave up 8 bases and J gave up 5 bases, with 15 bases separating them.

This clonotype was observed a handful of times. The chain uses TRBV27 and TRBJ2-1, with no clear D. This CDR3 is 15 amino acids long. The ends were cut back, 2 bases at V and 0 bases at J, with 8 bases in the middle. Germline CDR1 MNHEY, CDR2 SMNVEV (reference sequence). As DNA, the CDR3 is TGTGCCAGCAGTTTAACAACCTACTCCTACAATGAGCAGTTCTTC. This gives the protein CASSLTTYSYNEQFF.

The genes are TRBV11-2 and TRBJ2-1, with D unclear. Trimming removed 0 bases at V and 0 bases at J, with 9 bases between. CDR3 length equals 16 residues. Germline CDR1 is SGHAT and CDR2 is FQNNGV. The CDR3 spells CASSLDESSSYNEQFF. The CDR3 region has the DNA TGTGCCAGCAGCTTAGATGAGAGTAGCTCCTACAATGAGCAGTTCTTC.

This clonotype was seen a single time. A junction boundary mismatches the germline segment, possibly from a read error. V usage is TRBV28 and J usage is TRBJ2-3; D possibly corresponds to TRBD2 (6 bases). CDR1 and CDR2 from the germline V gene are MDHEN and SYDVKM. This CDR3 has 14 residues. CDR3 loop: CAGSFGGDGDTQYF. The DNA for the CDR3 is TGTGCCGGCAGTTTTGGCGGGGATGGGGATACGCAGTATTTT.

This clonotype turned up a few times. V gene TRBV12-3 or TRBV12-4 combines with J gene TRBJ2-1; 15 bases fit TRBD2. The CDR3 length is 14 residues. The V gene end was trimmed by 7 bases and the J gene end by 10 bases; junction bases not matched to a gene: 5. This CDR3 reads CASTGLAGGREQFF. The CDR3 DNA reads as TGTGCCAGCACTGGACTAGCGGGGGGGCGAGAGCAGTTCTTC.

This clonotype has a count of ten or more. The CDR3 region is CASSLGQGNEQFF. The CDR3, as DNA: TGTGCCAGCAGCCTGGGACAGGGCAATGAGCAGTTCTTC. This chain connects TRBV4-2 to TRBJ2-1; the match to TRBD1 covers 9 bases. Trimming cost V 4 bases and J 6 bases; bases outside gene matches: 1. The CDR3 loop spans 13 amino acids. CDR1 LGHNA and CDR2 YNFKEQ come from the germline V gene.

This clonotype has only a few counts. This chain links TRBV5-1 with TRBJ1-3, with D hard to call. The V end was cut by 0 bases, the J end by 0 bases, with 7 bases between. Germline V CDR1 and CDR2: SGHRS, YFSETQ. This CDR3 has 15 residues. The CDR3 sequence is CASSLGHVSGNTIYF. CDR3 DNA sequence: TGCGCCAGCAGCTTGGGACACGTCTCTGGAAACACCATATATTTT. Drawing the rest from reference TRBV5-1 and TRBJ1-3, the complete variable domain is KAGVTQTPRYLIKTRGQQVTLSCSPISGHRSVSWYQQTPGQGLQFLFEYFSETQRNKGNFPGRFSGRQFSNSRSEMNVSTLELGDSALYLCASSLGHVSGNTIYFGEGSWLTVV.

The rearrangement uses TRBV3-1 and TRBJ2-1, with 7 bases matching TRBD2. The CDR3 loop spans 15 amino acids. Germline CDR1 and CDR2: LGHDT and YNNKEL (reference sequence). The V gene end was trimmed by 0 bases and the J gene end by 10 bases; junction bases not matched to a gene: 9. The CDR3 DNA is TGTGCCAGCAGCCAAGATCTGGCTAGCGGTGGGGAGCAGTTCTTC. Its protein is CASSQDLASGGEQFF.

The chain employs TRBV18 and TRBJ1-5; possible D gene TRBD1, 6 bases. The CDR3 sequence is 16 residues long. The V end lost 1 base, the J end lost 3 bases, and 13 bases lay between the germline ends. Germline V gene lookup returns CDR1 KGHSH and CDR2 LQKENI. This CDR3 reads CASSPRGAFDNQPQHF. The DNA of the CDR3 is TGTGCCAGCTCACCACGGGGGGCCTTCGACAATCAGCCCCAGCATTTT.

This rearrangement joins TRBV28 to TRBJ2-1; D ambiguous. Trimming took off 9 bases at V and 4 bases at J, with 13 bases between the two ends. The CDR3 loop spans 13 amino acids. Per germline, CDR1 MDHEN and CDR2 SYDVKM. The CDR3 DNA sequence: TGTGCCAGTAAGGTGTACAGTTACAATGAGCAGTTCTTC. It specifies CASKVYSYNEQFF.

In its sample, this clonotype was seen a few times. The chain joins TRBV7-2 to TRBJ2-3, with 7 bases aligning to TRBD1. CDR3 length: 13 residues. The germline gives CDR1 SGHTA, CDR2 FQGNSA. After removal of 8 bases from V and 2 bases from J, the junction contained 4 bases not matched to a gene. DNA of the CDR3: TGTGCCAGCCTGACAGGGTACACAGATACGCAGTATTTT. Its protein is CASLTGYTDTQYF.

The V call is TRBV27, the J call TRBJ1-5, with 7 bases aligning to TRBD1. Trimming took 6 bases from V and 3 from J; bases not matched to a gene: 8. There are 15 residues in the CDR3. Germline lookup yields CDR1 MNHEY and CDR2 SMNVEV (reference sequence). CDR3 in DNA: TGTGCCAGCAGCTCCCTGGGACAGAACAATCAGCCCCAGCATTTT. The encoded protein is CASSSLGQNNQPQHF.

The genes are TRBV7-2 and TRBJ1-4; no reliable D call. Germline V gives CDR1 SGHTA, CDR2 FQGNSA. V was trimmed by 9 bases and J by 8 bases, leaving 13 bases between them. The CDR3 loop spans 12 amino acids. The CDR3 coding sequence is TGTGCCAGTGGCGGGGTCAGCGAAAAACTGTTTTTT. Its protein product is CASGGVSEKLFF.

This clonotype was seen at least ten times. V gene TRBV24-1 combines with J gene TRBJ2-1; 10 bases map to TRBD2. This CDR3 is 15 amino acids long. Germline loops: CDR1 KGHDR, CDR2 SFDVKD. With V trimmed by 7 bases and J by 4 bases, 6 bases remained unmatched. The CDR3 protein is CATSSGGGGYNEQFF. CDR3 in DNA: TGTGCCACCAGCAGCGGGGGGGGCGGGTACAATGAGCAGTTCTTC.

This clonotype was observed a handful of times. The rearrangement uses TRBV11-2 and TRBJ2-1; tentatively, D is TRBD1 (6 bases). The CDR3 has 14 amino acids. The ends were cut back, 5 bases at V and 7 bases at J, with 15 bases in the middle. The V gene's germline CDR1 is SGHAT and CDR2 FQNNGV. The DNA of the CDR3 is TGTGCCAGCAGCGTAGGACAGCCGGCAAATGAGCAGTTCTTC. Protein sequence: CASSVGQPANEQFF.

The chain carries TRBV5-1 and TRBJ2-3; D call uncertain. The CDR3 spans 14 residues. Per germline, CDR1 SGHRS and CDR2 YFSETQ. V lost 7 bases and J 3 bases, leaving 15 bases between the germline ends. In DNA, the CDR3 is TGCGCCAGCTCCCCCGTAGGAAGGACAGATACGCAGTATTTT. This encodes CASSPVGRTDTQYF.

This clonotype occurred a few times. The chain is built from TRBV12-3 or TRBV12-4 and TRBJ2-1; unclear D gene. This CDR3 is 13 amino acids long. V was pared by 4 bases and J by 3 bases, with 7 bases between. The DNA of the CDR3 is TGTGCCAGCAGTTCAAGGAACTACAATGAGCAGTTCTTC. This gives the protein CASSSRNYNEQFF.

This clonotype was counted many times. This chain uses TRBV5-1 with TRBJ2-2; TRBD1 might be the D (6 bases). CDR3 length equals 13 residues. V was shortened by 4 bases and J by 6 bases, with 10 bases between the two germline ends. Looked up from germline, CDR1 is SGHRS and CDR2 is YFSETQ. DNA for the CDR3: TGCGCCAGCAGCCTCGGGACATCCGGGGAGCTGTTTTTT. It specifies CASSLGTSGELFF.

The chain has TRBV5-1 and TRBJ2-3; 10 bases agree with TRBD1. Trimming removed 4 bases from V and 2 bases from J; junction bases left unmatched: 4. The length of the CDR3 is 15 residues. Germline CDR1 reads SGHRS; CDR2 reads YFSETQ. The CDR3 sequence is CASSTRQGATDTQYF. CDR3 nucleotides: TGCGCCAGCAGCACCAGACAGGGGGCCACAGATACGCAGTATTTT.

This clonotype was seen at least ten times. This sequence joins TRBV4-1 and TRBJ2-2; perhaps TRBD1 as D (5 bases). CDR1 MGHRA and CDR2 YSYEKL come from the germline V gene. V was shortened by 1 base and J by 3 bases, with 15 bases between the two germline ends. There are 17 residues in the CDR3. Written as DNA, the CDR3 is TGCGCCAGCAGCCAAGTGGATATGGGGCTTTACACCGGGGAGCTGTTTTTT. It yields the protein CASSQVDMGLYTGELFF.

Only a few counts were recorded for this clonotype. V is TRBV2 and J is TRBJ2-7; D tentatively reads TRBD1 or TRBD2 (6 bases each). This CDR3 region has 14 residues. V lost 0 bases, J lost 4 bases, and 10 bases lay in between. Germline V gene lookup returns CDR1 SNHLY and CDR2 FYNNEI. CDR3 loop: CASSEAGGMYEQYV. CDR3 bases: TGTGCCAGCAGTGAAGCGGGGGGCATGTACGAGCAGTACGTC.

The CDR3 region has the DNA TGTGCCAGCAGCCTTATGGGAGCCAAAAACATTCAGTACTTC. It specifies CASSLMGAKNIQYF. The chain joins TRBV12-3 or TRBV12-4 to TRBJ2-4; no firm D call. Trimming stripped 6 bases from V and 0 bases from J, with 9 bases between. The CDR3 loop spans 14 amino acids.

This clonotype was seen only a few times. The chain is built from TRBV5-6 and TRBJ2-7; D gene ambiguous. V shed 3 bases and J shed 7 bases, with 11 bases lying between them. The CDR3 extends over 12 amino acids. Germline CDR1 reads SGHDT; CDR2 reads YYEEEE. The DNA for the CDR3 is TGTGCCAGCAGCTCATCCTCCAGAGAGCAGTACGTC. Translating it yields CASSSSSREQYV.